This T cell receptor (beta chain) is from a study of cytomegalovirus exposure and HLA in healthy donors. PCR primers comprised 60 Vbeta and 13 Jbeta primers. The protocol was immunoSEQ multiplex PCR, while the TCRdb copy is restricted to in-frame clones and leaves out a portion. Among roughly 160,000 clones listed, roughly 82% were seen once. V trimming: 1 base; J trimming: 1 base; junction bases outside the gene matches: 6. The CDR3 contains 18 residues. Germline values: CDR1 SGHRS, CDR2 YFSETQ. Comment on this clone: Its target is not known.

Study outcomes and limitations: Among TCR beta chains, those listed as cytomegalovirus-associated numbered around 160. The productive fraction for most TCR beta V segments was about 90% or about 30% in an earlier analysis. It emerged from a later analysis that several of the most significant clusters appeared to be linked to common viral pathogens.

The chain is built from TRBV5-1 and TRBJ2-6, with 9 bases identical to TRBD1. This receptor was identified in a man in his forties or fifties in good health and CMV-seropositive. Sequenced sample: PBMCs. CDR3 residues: CASSLWGQGLSGANVLTF. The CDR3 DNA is TGCGCCAGCAGCTTGTGGGGACAGGGTCTTTCTGGGGCCAACGTCCTGACTTTC.